The rows below give T cell receptor beta chains drawn from one sample of a study of beta chain features in type 1 diabetes. Here immunoSEQ multiplex PCR was the method, and the copy in TCRdb shows in-frame clones only, minus some. The sample has 200,000 to 250,000 clones, 27% seen once. Sequenced material: central memory CD4+ T cells from blood. These receptors all come from a man aged 30 to 39 in good health. Both conserved end residues are part of each CDR3. A D gene is named only where the DNA matches it firmly. Not all rows give a size; the values are once, few, many and, for expanded clones, a class.

V	size	J	D	CDR3	DNA
TRBV4-2	once	TRBJ1-5	NA	CASSNIQPQHF	TGTGCCAGCAGTAACATTCAGCCCCAGCATTTT
TRBV5-1	NA	TRBJ1-2	TRBD1	CASSLDRRNYGYTF	TGCGCCAGCAGCCTGGACAGGCGGAACTATGGCTACACCTTC
TRBV28	NA	TRBJ2-5	TRBD1	CASSWTGGRETQYF	TGTGCCAGCAGTTGGACAGGGGGTCGAGAGACCCAGTACTTC
TRBV5-1	NA	TRBJ1-1	NA	CASSLDPGVGTEAFF	TGCGCCAGCAGCTTAGACCCAGGGGTGGGCACTGAAGCTTTCTTT
TRBV29-1	once	TRBJ1-3	NA	CSVDTAGNTIYF	TGCAGCGTTGATACTGCTGGAAACACCATATATTTT
TRBV7-9	NA	TRBJ2-4	NA	CASSLDSDIQYF	TGTGCCAGCAGCTTAGATTCCGACATTCAGTACTTC
TRBV4-1	NA	TRBJ1-6	NA	CASSQVGTVPSPLHF	TGCGCCAGCAGCCAAGTCGGAACGGTCCCCTCACCCCTCCACTTT
TRBV18	few	TRBJ2-1	NA	CASSRSGSYNEQFF	TGTGCCAGCTCACGGTCGGGCTCCTACAATGAGCAGTTCTTC
TRBV15	many	TRBJ2-7	NA	CATSAPGFPYEQYF	TGTGCCACCAGCGCCCCCGGGTTTCCATACGAGCAGTACTTC
TRBV20-1	many	TRBJ2-7	NA	CSAGTEYEQYF	TGCAGTGCTGGCACGGAATACGAGCAGTACTTC
TRBV28	NA	TRBJ1-5	TRBD1	CASGDRGGQPQHF	TGTGCCAGCGGAGACAGGGGCGGGCAGCCCCAGCATTTT
TRBV7-6	NA	TRBJ2-3	TRBD1	CASSSGQPKDTQYF	TGTGCCAGCAGCTCGGGACAGCCAAAAGATACGCAGTATTTT
TRBV29-1	many	TRBJ2-3	NA	CSVYRVIRTDTQYF	TGCAGCGTTTACAGGGTAATCCGCACAGATACGCAGTATTTT
TRBV10-3	NA	TRBJ1-6	NA	CAGRQSANNSPLHF	TGTGCCGGGCGTCAAAGTGCCAATAATTCACCCCTCCACTTT
TRBV25-1	few	TRBJ2-5	NA	CASSPNVFGGGAETQYF	TGTGCCAGCAGTCCGAACGTTTTCGGTGGGGGGGCTGAGACCCAGTACTTC
TRBV19	NA	TRBJ2-6	NA	CASTTQGPGANVLTF	TGTGCCAGTACCACACAGGGTCCTGGGGCCAACGTCCTGACTTTC
TRBV7-2	few	TRBJ2-3	NA	CASSLPVADTQYF	TGTGCCAGCAGTTTACCCGTGGCAGATACGCAGTATTTT
TRBV5-1	NA	TRBJ1-1	TRBD1	CASSLGTASLEAFF	TGCGCCAGCAGCCTCGGGACAGCCTCTTTAGAAGCTTTCTTT
TRBV19	few	TRBJ1-2	NA	CASSTKPGPYYGYTF	TGTGCCAGTAGTACGAAACCCGGGCCCTATTATGGCTACACCTTC
TRBV7-9	many	TRBJ1-1	NA	CASSSHANTEAFF	TGTGCCAGCAGCTCCCACGCGAACACTGAAGCTTTCTTT
TRBV4-3	NA	TRBJ2-1	TRBD2	CASSQDIGLASNEQFF	TGCGCCAGCAGCCAAGATATCGGACTAGCGTCCAATGAGCAGTTCTTC
TRBV10-1	few	TRBJ2-3	NA	CASSEVATDTQYF	TGCGCCAGCAGTGAAGTAGCCACAGATACGCAGTATTTT
TRBV6-1	NA	TRBJ2-1	NA	CASTQGPSSYNEQFF	TGTGCCAGCACTCAGGGACCGAGCTCCTACAATGAGCAGTTCTTC
TRBV11-2	NA	TRBJ2-7	NA	CASSLGSAEQYF	TGTGCCAGCAGCTTAGGGAGTGCAGAGCAGTACTTC
TRBV19	NA	TRBJ2-7	NA	CASTSSQVNYEQYF	TGTGCCAGTACCAGCAGCCAGGTCAACTACGAGCAGTACTTC
TRBV7-6	once	TRBJ2-7	NA	CASSLAGQGASEQYF	TGTGCCAGCAGCTTAGCTGGCCAGGGAGCTTCCGAGCAGTACTTC
TRBV30	NA	TRBJ1-1	TRBD1	CAWHPRDRQRGEAFF	TGTGCCTGGCACCCCCGGGACAGGCAGCGGGGTGAAGCTTTCTTT
TRBV10-1	few	TRBJ2-3	TRBD2	CASSPTSVADTQYF	TGCGCCAGCAGCCCAACTAGCGTCGCAGATACGCAGTATTTT